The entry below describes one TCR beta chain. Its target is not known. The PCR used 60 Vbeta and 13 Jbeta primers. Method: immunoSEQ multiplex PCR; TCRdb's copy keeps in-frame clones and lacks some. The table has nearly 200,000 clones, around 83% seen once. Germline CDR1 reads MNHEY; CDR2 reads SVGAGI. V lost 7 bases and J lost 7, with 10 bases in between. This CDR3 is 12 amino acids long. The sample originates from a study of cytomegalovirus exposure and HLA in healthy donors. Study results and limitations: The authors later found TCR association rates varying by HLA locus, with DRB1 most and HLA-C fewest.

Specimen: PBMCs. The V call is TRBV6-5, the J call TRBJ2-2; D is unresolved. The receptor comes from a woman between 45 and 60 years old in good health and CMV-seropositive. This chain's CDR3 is CASTTTVGELFF. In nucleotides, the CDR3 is TGTGCCAGCACCACAACAGTCGGGGAGCTGTTTTTT.